This TCR beta chain originates from a study of blood T cell repertoires in COVID-19. Study at large: Nucleic acid was either cDNA or gDNA, and it came from T cells, B-cell-depleted T cells, or PBMCs.

With V trimmed by 3 bases and J by 1 base, 3 bases remained unmatched. Germline CDR1 is LNHDA and CDR2 is SQIVND (reference sequence). The CDR3 spans 15 residues. As processed by the authors: Amplification of reference gene primers provided the estimated nucleated cell counts. TCRdb's table, derived via immunoSEQ multiplex PCR, lists solely in-frame clones and lacks some. The V and J calls and clone size were taken over from that table, and D and trimming were inferred from the DNA. The sample lists about 140,000 clones; roughly 84% were seen once. The receptor's source is a man younger than 40 with COVID-19, enrolled during active disease. Sequencing was done on a sample of peripheral blood. This rearrangement joins TRBV19 to TRBJ1-3; TRBD1 matches at 7 bases. CDR3 coding DNA: TGTGCCAGTAGTATCTCGGACAGGTCTGGAAACACCATATATTTT. Translation: CASSISDRSGNTIYF. The whole variable domain, remainder taken from reference TRBV19 and TRBJ1-3, is DGGITQSPKYLFRKEGQNVTLSCEQNLNHDAMYWYRQDPGQGLRLIYYSQIVNDFQKGDIAEGYSVSREKKESFPLTVTSAQKNPTAFYLCASSISDRSGNTIYFGEGSWLTVV.